This T cell receptor (beta chain) was identified during a study of blood T cells in healthy people across ages. This clonotype was counted only a few times. CDR1 is LGHDT, CDR2 YNNKEL, per germline (reference sequence). The CDR3 spans 15 residues. With 5 bases removed from V and 1 base from J, the gap between germline ends came to 13 bases. Through a sample-barcoded 5' primer and a J-beta primer mix, a second PCR was run for roughly 6 to 12 cycles. Tagging of each cDNA molecule was performed by a template-switch adaptor with 12 random nucleotides. Using its own MiXCR run on the 5' RACE reads, TCRdb lists one record per CDR3 protein. Among hundreds of thousands of distinct CDR3 sequences listed, 45% to 65% were seen once. Aged about 6 to 95, donors were systemically healthy Caucasians from Russia.

This clonotype originated in a man between 60 and 70 years old in good health. V and J are TRBV3-1 and TRBJ2-3; tentative D call: TRBD2 (6 bases). Sample: blood. This CDR3 is CASSSTGGGTDTQYF. The DNA of the CDR3 is TGTGCCAGCAGCTCCACGGGCGGGGGCACAGATACGCAGTATTTT.